These T cell receptor beta chains were read from a single sample in a study of T cell responses to AZD1222 COVID-19 vaccine. The method was immunoSEQ multiplex PCR; TCRdb's version includes in-frame clones alone and lacks a portion of them. The table lists 110,000 or so clones, approximately 90% of them singletons. The specimen comprised peripheral blood, sampled on day 0 of AZD1222 vaccination. The receptors shown here come from an adult in good health. The CDR3 runs from the conserved cysteine through the conserved F or W. D genes are given only for firm matches. Size values are once, few and many counts, or a class for expanded clones, and some rows have none.

D gene	clone size	V gene	J gene	CDR3 protein	CDR3 DNA
.	.	TRBV7-9	TRBJ1-1	CASRTTLLPYAFF	TGTGCCAGCAGGACCACGTTGCTCCCCTACGCTTTCTTT
TRBD2	.	TRBV19	TRBJ2-1	CASMGGSNEQFF	TGTGCCAGTATGGGGGGGAGCAATGAGCAGTTCTTC
TRBD1	.	TRBV6-5	TRBJ2-7	CASSIETGGAYEQYF	TGTGCCAGCAGTATCGAGACAGGGGGTGCCTACGAGCAGTACTTC
TRBD1	once	TRBV5-1	TRBJ1-1	CASSAGTGNTEAFF	TGCGCCAGCAGCGCCGGGACAGGGAACACTGAAGCTTTCTTT
TRBD2	.	TRBV7-2	TRBJ2-7	CASSFAGGPGEQYF	TGTGCCAGCAGCTTCGCGGGAGGGCCGGGGGAGCAGTACTTC
.	.	TRBV6-5	TRBJ2-7	CASRDYSYEQYF	TGTGCCAGCAGGGACTACAGCTACGAGCAGTACTTC
.	.	TRBV6-2/TRBV6-3	TRBJ2-7	CASSPAGGSYEQYF	TGTGCCAGCAGCCCCGCGGGCGGATCCTACGAGCAGTACTTC
.	.	TRBV29-1	TRBJ2-3	CSVVFLLVAETDTQYF	TGCAGCGTTGTCTTCTTGTTAGTGGCAGAAACAGATACGCAGTATTTT
TRBD2	.	TRBV15	TRBJ2-5	CATRLAGSGTQYF	TGTGCCACCAGGTTAGCGGGGTCTGGGACCCAGTACTTC
.	once	TRBV11-2	TRBJ1-2	CASSAPWDYGYTF	TGTGCCAGCAGCGCGCCCTGGGACTATGGCTACACCTTC
.	.	TRBV10-3	TRBJ2-1	CAISESGTGEQFF	TGTGCCATCAGTGAGTCGGGAACAGGTGAGCAGTTCTTC
TRBD1	.	TRBV13	TRBJ1-1	CASSLRDRGEAFF	TGTGCCAGCAGCTTGAGGGACAGGGGCGAAGCTTTCTTT
TRBD1	.	TRBV4-3	TRBJ2-7	CASSLYRGSGYEQYF	TGCGCCAGCAGCCTATACAGGGGATCGGGCTACGAGCAGTACTTC
.	.	TRBV11-3	TRBJ2-1	CASSLDSGVSYNEQFF	TGTGCCAGCAGCTTAGACTCCGGGGTCTCCTACAATGAGCAGTTCTTC
TRBD2	.	TRBV18	TRBJ2-1	CASSLPGLAGYNEQFF	TGTGCCAGCTCACTACCGGGACTAGCGGGCTACAATGAGCAGTTCTTC
.	.	TRBV18	TRBJ1-1	CASSPSLVGAYTEAFF	TGTGCCAGCTCACCATCCTTGGTGGGGGCCTATACTGAAGCTTTCTTT
.	few	TRBV6-2/TRBV6-3	TRBJ2-7	CASSRGGREQYF	TGTGCCAGCAGTCGCGGGGGCCGCGAGCAGTACTTC
TRBD2	.	TRBV4-1	TRBJ2-1	CASSLPSNGGAWNEQFF	TGCGCCAGCAGCCTCCCTTCGAACGGGGGGGCTTGGAATGAGCAGTTCTTC
.	.	TRBV7-3	TRBJ1-1	CASSQGHSSAEAFF	TGTGCCAGCAGTCAGGGACATTCCTCCGCTGAAGCTTTCTTT
.	.	TRBV19	TRBJ1-5	CASTPAGVGGNQPQHF	TGTGCCAGCACTCCGGCAGGGGTGGGGGGCAATCAGCCCCAGCATTTT
TRBD1	.	TRBV7-9	TRBJ1-2	CASSATRQGKNYGYTF	TGTGCCAGCAGCGCAACCCGACAGGGGAAGAACTATGGCTACACCTTC
.	.	TRBV19	TRBJ2-2	CASTKTSSGELFF	TGTGCCAGTACTAAAACTAGTTCCGGGGAGCTGTTTTTT
.	few	TRBV25-1	TRBJ2-7	CASSAQGSYEQYF	TGTGCCAGCAGTGCACAGGGCTCCTACGAGCAGTACTTC
.	once	TRBV7-8	TRBJ2-7	CASSLRGEGEQYF	TGTGCCAGCAGCCTCAGGGGGGAAGGCGAGCAGTACTTC
.	once	TRBV7-2	TRBJ1-5	CASSLAPGAVGQPQHF	TGTGCCAGCAGCTTAGCGCCGGGGGCGGTAGGTCAGCCCCAGCATTTT
.	.	TRBV10-3	TRBJ1-2	CAISAGPLILESGGYTF	TGTGCCATCAGTGCGGGACCCTTGATCCTCGAATCGGGTGGCTACACCTTC